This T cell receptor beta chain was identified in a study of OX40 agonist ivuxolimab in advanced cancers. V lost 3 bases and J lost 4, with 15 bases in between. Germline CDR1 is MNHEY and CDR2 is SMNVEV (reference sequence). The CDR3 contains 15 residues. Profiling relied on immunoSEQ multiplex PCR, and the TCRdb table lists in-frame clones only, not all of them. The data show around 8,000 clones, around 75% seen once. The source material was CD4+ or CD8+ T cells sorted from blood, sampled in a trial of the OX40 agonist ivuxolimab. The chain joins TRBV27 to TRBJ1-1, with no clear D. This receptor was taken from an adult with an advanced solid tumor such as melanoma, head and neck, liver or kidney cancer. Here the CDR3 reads CASSLAATATTEAFF. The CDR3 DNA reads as TGTGCCAGCAGTTTGGCCGCAACAGCTACCACTGAAGCTTTCTTT.